This TCR beta chain was captured by sequencing in a study of blood T cell repertoires in COVID-19. Clones were read by immunoSEQ multiplex PCR, and TCRdb kept only the in-frame ones, dropping some. Among 300,000 or so clones, around 87% were seen once, and the ten largest hold 1.3%. The TCR sequence derives from a man in his 70s with acute or convalescent COVID-19. The sequencing input was peripheral blood.

For the CDR3, the DNA is TGTGCCAGCAGTGCAGCCCCACAGGGGGCAAATCAGCCCCAGCATTTT. This encodes CASSAAPQGANQPQHF. The chain uses TRBV6-1 and TRBJ1-5; TRBD1 agrees at 9 bases. The germline V gene has CDR1 MNHNS and CDR2 SASEGT. The CDR3 sequence is 16 residues long. Trimming took 4 bases from V and 4 from J; bases not matched to a gene: 8.